This T cell receptor beta chain was observed in a study of blood T cell repertoires in COVID-19. Across the study: Collection of acute and convalescent COVID-19 samples took place in the United States, Italy and Spain. PBMCs, B-cell-depleted T cells, or T cells provided the cDNA or gDNA that made up the material.

V lost 0 bases and J lost 2; bases outside the gene matches: 15. This CDR3 is built from 19 residues. Germline V gene sequence: CDR1 SGHVS, CDR2 FNYEAQ. Authors' analysis steps: Nucleated cell number was recorded as an estimate derived from reference gene primer amplification. This table comes from immunoSEQ multiplex PCR, and its TCRdb copy is limited to in-frame clones, with some not included. V, J and clone size were drawn from that table, and D and trimming were deduced from the DNA. The sample has 150,000 or so clones, approximately 83% seen once. Sequenced sample: peripheral blood. The chain has TRBV7-6 and TRBJ2-7; TRBD1 matches 8 bases. This receptor was identified in an older woman with acute or convalescent COVID-19. CDR3 sequence: CASSLAGRGQGGVAYEQYF. The CDR3 DNA sequence: TGTGCCAGCAGCTTAGCCGGACGAGGACAGGGCGGCGTTGCCTACGAGCAGTACTTC.